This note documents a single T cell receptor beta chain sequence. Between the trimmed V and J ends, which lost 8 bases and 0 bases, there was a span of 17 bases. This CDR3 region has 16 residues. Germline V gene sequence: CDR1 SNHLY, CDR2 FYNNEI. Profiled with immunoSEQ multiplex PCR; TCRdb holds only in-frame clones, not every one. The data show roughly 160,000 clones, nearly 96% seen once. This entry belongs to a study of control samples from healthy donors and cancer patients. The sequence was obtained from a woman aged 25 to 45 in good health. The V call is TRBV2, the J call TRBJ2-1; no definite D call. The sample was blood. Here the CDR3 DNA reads TGTGCCAGCTCCCCCCAGGCGATGAGCTCCTACAATGAGCAGTTCTTC. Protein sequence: CASSPQAMSSYNEQFF.